Below, one T cell receptor beta chain is given with its context. Its specificity is not known. With a much larger clone just one base away, this may be a read error. This entry comes from a study of blood T cells in healthy people across ages. Looked up from germline, CDR1 is DFQATT and CDR2 is SNEGSKA (reference sequence). CDR3 length: 12 residues. Whole-study results and caveats: Getting older went along with TCR beta diversity per million T cells dropping roughly linearly.

The second PCR ran about 6 to 11 cycles with a sample-barcoded 5' primer and J-beta primers. A tag from a template-switch adaptor with 12 random nucleotides marked each cDNA molecule. TCRdb recomputed calls from the 5' RACE reads with MiXCR, one row per CDR3 protein. The sample shows some 640,000 distinct CDR3 sequences, about 28% of them seen only once. The amount of total RNA extracted per sample was at least 6 micrograms. This clonotype was obtained from a woman older than 75 in good health. The chain joins TRBV20-1 to TRBJ2-7; D tentatively fits TRBD1 or TRBD2 (5 bases each). The sample was blood. The CDR3 sequence: CSTRVDTSYQYF. CDR3 DNA sequence: TGCAGTACTAGAGTGGACACTTCTTATCAGTACTTC.